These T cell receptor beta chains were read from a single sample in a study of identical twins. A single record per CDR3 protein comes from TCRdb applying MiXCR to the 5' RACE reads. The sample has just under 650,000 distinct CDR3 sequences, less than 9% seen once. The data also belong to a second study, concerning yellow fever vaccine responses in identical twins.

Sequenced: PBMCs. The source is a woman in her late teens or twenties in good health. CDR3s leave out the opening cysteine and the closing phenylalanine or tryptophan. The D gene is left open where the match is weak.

CDR3aa: ASSASGWDSPLH
v_gene: TRBV6-4
d_gene: .

CDR3aa: ASSLATGATTEAF
v_gene: TRBV7-6
d_gene: .

CDR3aa: ASRRQNTEAF
v_gene: TRBV12-3/TRBV12-4
d_gene: .

CDR3aa: ASSSIRGKLLGVLT
v_gene: TRBV27
d_gene: .

CDR3aa: ASSILPGFAEAF
v_gene: TRBV19
d_gene: .

CDR3aa: ASSLGGQGGYGYT
v_gene: TRBV7-9
d_gene: TRBD1

CDR3aa: ADWDRDYGYT
v_gene: TRBV2
d_gene: TRBD1

CDR3aa: SVEDRANEQF
v_gene: TRBV29-1
d_gene: .

CDR3aa: ASRRTTYNEQF
v_gene: TRBV12-3/TRBV12-4
d_gene: .

CDR3aa: SVEVGLAGGPNEQF
v_gene: TRBV29-1
d_gene: TRBD2

CDR3aa: ASSLLTGGLGDTQY
v_gene: TRBV5-1
d_gene: TRBD1

CDR3aa: STSDGRNEQF
v_gene: TRBV29-1
d_gene: TRBD2

CDR3aa: ASSFGTINSPLH
v_gene: TRBV7-2
d_gene: .

CDR3aa: ASSLDRTKNTEAF
v_gene: TRBV7-3
d_gene: .

CDR3aa: SVEETKRTGDGGNEQF
v_gene: TRBV29-1
d_gene: TRBD1

CDR3aa: SPRLAGVETQY
v_gene: TRBV29-1
d_gene: TRBD2

CDR3aa: ASSQVQGRGQAF
v_gene: TRBV3-1
d_gene: .

CDR3aa: ASSSLSYNSPLH
v_gene: TRBV9
d_gene: .

CDR3aa: ASKPGHGNNEQF
v_gene: TRBV27
d_gene: .

CDR3aa: ASSYRGRNTEAF
v_gene: TRBV6-5
d_gene: .

CDR3aa: ASSPGLAGTSPPYEQY
v_gene: TRBV7-8
d_gene: TRBD2

CDR3aa: ASSPQLAGFPGEQF
v_gene: TRBV7-2
d_gene: TRBD2

CDR3aa: ASRRRTDYNEQF
v_gene: TRBV27
d_gene: .

CDR3aa: ASSLGGLAGPYNEQF
v_gene: TRBV5-6
d_gene: TRBD2

CDR3aa: ASSPQGAPEQF
v_gene: TRBV7-9
d_gene: TRBD1

CDR3aa: ASSSAAGEKLF
v_gene: TRBV5-5
d_gene: .

CDR3aa: SARGSGDDYT
v_gene: TRBV20-1
d_gene: .

CDR3aa: SAAGLAEQQSQY
v_gene: TRBV20-1
d_gene: TRBD2

CDR3aa: ATSDLFGRENTEAF
v_gene: TRBV24-1
d_gene: .

CDR3aa: ASSLSQQGGNGELF
v_gene: TRBV5-1
d_gene: .

CDR3aa: APRASEDNEQF
v_gene: TRBV14
d_gene: .

CDR3aa: SVVKVAGGPGSYEQY
v_gene: TRBV29-1
d_gene: TRBD2

CDR3aa: ASSSQGAGTNEKLF
v_gene: TRBV7-8
d_gene: TRBD1

CDR3aa: ASRISTHGTEAF
v_gene: TRBV12-3/TRBV12-4
d_gene: .

CDR3aa: SAGLGQIEEKLF
v_gene: TRBV20-1
d_gene: TRBD1

CDR3aa: ASSLGQKYNEQF
v_gene: TRBV7-9
d_gene: TRBD1

CDR3aa: ASSHQTSGTDEQY
v_gene: TRBV5-8
d_gene: TRBD2

CDR3aa: ATSGNPGTDTQY
v_gene: TRBV10-3
d_gene: TRBD2

CDR3aa: ASSLTGTQETQY
v_gene: TRBV7-9
d_gene: .

CDR3aa: ASSPSSGGGYT
v_gene: TRBV12-3/TRBV12-4
d_gene: .

CDR3aa: ASSQDGISTDTQY
v_gene: TRBV4-2
d_gene: .

CDR3aa: ASRIIRIPGAGELF
v_gene: TRBV19
d_gene: .

CDR3aa: ASSVGRIVNTEAF
v_gene: TRBV9
d_gene: .

CDR3aa: ASRGDRGRTDTQY
v_gene: TRBV27
d_gene: TRBD1

CDR3aa: ASSYGRGSNQPQH
v_gene: TRBV27
d_gene: TRBD1

CDR3aa: ASSQGTAPGTGELF
v_gene: TRBV4-1
d_gene: .